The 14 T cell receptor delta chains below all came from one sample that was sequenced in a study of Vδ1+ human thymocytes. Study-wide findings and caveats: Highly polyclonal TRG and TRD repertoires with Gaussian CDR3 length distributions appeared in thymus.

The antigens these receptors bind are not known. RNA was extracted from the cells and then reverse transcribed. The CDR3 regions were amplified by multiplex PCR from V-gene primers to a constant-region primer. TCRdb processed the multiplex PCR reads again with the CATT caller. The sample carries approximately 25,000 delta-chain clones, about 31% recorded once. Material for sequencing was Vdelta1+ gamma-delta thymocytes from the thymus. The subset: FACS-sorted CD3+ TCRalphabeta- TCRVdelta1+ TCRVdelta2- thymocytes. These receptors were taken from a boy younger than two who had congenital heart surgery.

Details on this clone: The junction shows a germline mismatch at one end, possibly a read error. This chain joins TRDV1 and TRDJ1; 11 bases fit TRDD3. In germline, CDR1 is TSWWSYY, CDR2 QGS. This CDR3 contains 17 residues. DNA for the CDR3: TGTGCTCTTGGGTGTGTACTGGGGGATATCGGCACCGATAAACTCACCTTT. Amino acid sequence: CALGCVLGDIGTDKLTF.

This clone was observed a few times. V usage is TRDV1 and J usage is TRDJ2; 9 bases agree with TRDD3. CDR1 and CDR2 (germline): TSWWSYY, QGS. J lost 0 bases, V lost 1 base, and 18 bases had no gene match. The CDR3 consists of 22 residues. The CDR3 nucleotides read TGTGCTCTTGGGGAACCCATACGTACTGGGGGAGACCGCTTTGCTTTGACAGCACAACTCTTCTTT. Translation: CALGEPIRTGGDRFALTAQLFF.

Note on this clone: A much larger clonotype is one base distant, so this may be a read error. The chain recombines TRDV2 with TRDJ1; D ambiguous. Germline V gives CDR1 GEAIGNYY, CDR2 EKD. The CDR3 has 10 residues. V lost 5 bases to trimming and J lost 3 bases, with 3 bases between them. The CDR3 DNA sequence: TGTGCCTGTGCACCCGATAAACTCATCTTT. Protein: CACAPDKLIF.

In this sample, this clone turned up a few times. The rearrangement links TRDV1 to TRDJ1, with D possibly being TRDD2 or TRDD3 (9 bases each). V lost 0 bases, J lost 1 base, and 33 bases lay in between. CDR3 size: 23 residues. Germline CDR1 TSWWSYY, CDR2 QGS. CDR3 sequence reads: CALGELILPTTVYWGTLTDKLIF. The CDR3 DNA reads TGTGCTCTTGGGGAACTAATCCTTCCTACGACAGTATACTGGGGGACCCTCACCGATAAACTCATCTTT.

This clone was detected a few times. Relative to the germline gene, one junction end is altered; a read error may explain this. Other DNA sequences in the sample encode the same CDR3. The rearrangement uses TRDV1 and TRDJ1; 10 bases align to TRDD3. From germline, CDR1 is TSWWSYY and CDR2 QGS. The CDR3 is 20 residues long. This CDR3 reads CALGELSPRGDTSTTDKLIF. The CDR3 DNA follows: TGTGCTCTTGGGGAACTCTCCCCGAGGGGGGATACGAGCACCACCGATAAACTCATCTTC.

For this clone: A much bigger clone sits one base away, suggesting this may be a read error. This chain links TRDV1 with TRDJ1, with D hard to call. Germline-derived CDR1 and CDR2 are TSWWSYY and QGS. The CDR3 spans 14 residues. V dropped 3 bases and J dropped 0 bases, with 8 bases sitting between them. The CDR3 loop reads CALGEVNYTDKLIF. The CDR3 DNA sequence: TGTGCTCTTGGGGAGGTTAACTACACCGATAAACTCATCTTT.

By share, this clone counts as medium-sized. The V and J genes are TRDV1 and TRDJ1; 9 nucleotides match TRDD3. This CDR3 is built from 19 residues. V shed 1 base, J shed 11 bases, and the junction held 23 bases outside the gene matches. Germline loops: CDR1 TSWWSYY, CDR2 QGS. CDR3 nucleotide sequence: TGTGCTCTTGGGGAACCCACTACGCAGCTGGGGGATTTAAGTGGGAGCCTCATCTTT. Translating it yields CALGEPTTQLGDLSGSLIF.

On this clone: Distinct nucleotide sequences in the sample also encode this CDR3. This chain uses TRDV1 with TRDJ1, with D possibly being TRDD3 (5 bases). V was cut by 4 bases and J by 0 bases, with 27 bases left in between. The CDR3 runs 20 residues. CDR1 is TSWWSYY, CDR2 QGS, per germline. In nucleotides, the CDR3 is TGTGCTCTTGGGGTGGCCGTCGTAACTGGTGGGCCACCGTACACCGATAAACTCATCTTT. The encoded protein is CALGVAVVTGGPPYTDKLIF.

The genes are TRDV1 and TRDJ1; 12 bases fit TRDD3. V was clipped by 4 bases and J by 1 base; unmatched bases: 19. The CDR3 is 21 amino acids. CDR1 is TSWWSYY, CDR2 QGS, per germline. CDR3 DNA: TGTGCTCTTGGGGGACTTCCTAGAGGTGTACTGGGGGATACTCGCACCGATAAACTCATCTTT. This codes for CALGGLPRGVLGDTRTDKLIF.

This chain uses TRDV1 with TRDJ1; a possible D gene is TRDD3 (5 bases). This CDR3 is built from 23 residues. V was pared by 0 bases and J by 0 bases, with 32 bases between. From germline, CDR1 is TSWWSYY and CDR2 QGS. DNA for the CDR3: TGTGCTCTTGGGGAACTCGGTACTACATCCGGGGGTCTTGGGCCAGCGTACACCGATAAACTCATCTTT. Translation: CALGELGTTSGGLGPAYTDKLIF.

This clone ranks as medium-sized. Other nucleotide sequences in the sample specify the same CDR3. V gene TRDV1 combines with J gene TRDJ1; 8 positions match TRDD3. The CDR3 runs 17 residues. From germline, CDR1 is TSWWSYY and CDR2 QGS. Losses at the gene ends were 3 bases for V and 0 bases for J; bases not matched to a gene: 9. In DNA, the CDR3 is TGTGCTCTTGGGGAGAGCTGGGGGACTTATTACACCGATAAACTCATCTTT. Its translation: CALGESWGTYYTDKLIF.

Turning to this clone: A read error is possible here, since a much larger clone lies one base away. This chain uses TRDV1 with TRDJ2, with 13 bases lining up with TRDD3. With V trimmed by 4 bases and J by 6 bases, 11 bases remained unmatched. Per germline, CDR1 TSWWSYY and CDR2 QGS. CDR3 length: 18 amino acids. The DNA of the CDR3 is TGTGCTCTTGGGGCCTTCCCACACACTGGGGGATACGCAGCACAACTCTTCTTT. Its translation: CALGAFPHTGGYAAQLFF.

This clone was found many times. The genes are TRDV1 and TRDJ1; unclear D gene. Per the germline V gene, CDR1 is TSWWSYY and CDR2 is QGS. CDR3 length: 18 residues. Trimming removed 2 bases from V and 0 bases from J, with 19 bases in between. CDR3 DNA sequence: TGTGCTCTTGGGGAATCCTTGAAGGAGAGGGCGTACACCGATAAACTCATCTTT. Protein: CALGESLKERAYTDKLIF.

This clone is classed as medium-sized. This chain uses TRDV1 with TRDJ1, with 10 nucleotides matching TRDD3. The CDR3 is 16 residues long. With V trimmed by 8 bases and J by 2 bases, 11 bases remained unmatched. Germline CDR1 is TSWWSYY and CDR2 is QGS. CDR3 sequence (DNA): TGTGCTCTTCTACGCTGGGGGATATATAGGACCGATAAACTCATCTTT. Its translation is CALLRWGIYRTDKLIF.